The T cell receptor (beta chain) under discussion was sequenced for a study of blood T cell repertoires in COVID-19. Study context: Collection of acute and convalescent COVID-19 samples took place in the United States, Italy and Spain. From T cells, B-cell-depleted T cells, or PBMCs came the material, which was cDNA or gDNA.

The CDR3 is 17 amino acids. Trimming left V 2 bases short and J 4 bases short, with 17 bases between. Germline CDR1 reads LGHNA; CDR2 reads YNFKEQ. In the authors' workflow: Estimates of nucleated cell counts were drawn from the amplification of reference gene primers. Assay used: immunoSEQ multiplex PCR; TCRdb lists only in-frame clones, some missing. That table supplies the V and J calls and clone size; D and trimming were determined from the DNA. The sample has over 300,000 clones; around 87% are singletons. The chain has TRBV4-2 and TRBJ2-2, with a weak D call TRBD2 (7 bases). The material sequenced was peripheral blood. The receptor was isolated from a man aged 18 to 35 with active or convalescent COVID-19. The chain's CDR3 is CASSQSLRGGTTGELFF. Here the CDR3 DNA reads TGTGCCAGCAGCCAAAGTCTAAGGGGGGGAACCACCGGGGAGCTGTTTTTT.